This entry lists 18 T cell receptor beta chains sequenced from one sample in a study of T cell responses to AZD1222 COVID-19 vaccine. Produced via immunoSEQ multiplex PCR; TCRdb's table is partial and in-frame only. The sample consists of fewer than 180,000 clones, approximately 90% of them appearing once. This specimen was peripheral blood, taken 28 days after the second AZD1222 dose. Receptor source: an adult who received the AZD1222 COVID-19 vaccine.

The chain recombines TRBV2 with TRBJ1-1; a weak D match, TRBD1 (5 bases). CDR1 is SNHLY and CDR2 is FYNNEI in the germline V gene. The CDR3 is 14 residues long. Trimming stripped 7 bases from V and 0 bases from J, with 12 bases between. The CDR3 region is CASISAGMNTEAFF. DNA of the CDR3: TGTGCCAGCATATCCGCAGGGATGAACACTGAAGCTTTCTTT.

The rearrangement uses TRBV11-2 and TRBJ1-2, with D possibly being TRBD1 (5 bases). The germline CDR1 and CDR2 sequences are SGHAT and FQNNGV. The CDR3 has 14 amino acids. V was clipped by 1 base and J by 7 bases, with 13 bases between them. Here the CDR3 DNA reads TGTGCCAGCAGCTTAGCGCAGGGTGTGAGTGGCTACACCTTC. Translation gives CASSLAQGVSGYTF.

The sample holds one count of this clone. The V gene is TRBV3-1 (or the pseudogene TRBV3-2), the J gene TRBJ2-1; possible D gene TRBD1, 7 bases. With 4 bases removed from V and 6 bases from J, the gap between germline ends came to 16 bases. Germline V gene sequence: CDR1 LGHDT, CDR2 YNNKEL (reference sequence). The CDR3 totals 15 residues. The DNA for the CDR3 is TGTGCCAGCAGCCCAGGGGGGTTCCTGATCAATGAGCAGTTCTTC. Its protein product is CASSPGGFLINEQFF.

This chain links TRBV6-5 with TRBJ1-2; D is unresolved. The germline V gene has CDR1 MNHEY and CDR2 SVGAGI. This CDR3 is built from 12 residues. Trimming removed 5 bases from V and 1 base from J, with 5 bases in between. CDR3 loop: CASSPGNYGYTF. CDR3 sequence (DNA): TGTGCCAGCAGTCCGGGTAACTATGGCTACACCTTC.

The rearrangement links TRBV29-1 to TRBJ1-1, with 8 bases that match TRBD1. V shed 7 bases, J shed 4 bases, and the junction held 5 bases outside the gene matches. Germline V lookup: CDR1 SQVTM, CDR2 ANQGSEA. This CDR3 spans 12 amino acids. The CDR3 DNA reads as TGCAGCGCCGCACAGGGGGGCACTGAAGCTTTCTTT. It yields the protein CSAAQGGTEAFF.

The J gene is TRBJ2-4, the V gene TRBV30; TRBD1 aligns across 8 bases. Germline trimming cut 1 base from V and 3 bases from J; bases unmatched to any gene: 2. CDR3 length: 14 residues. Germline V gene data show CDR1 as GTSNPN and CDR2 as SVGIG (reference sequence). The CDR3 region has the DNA TGTGCCTGGAGTGCCGGACAGGGCAAAAACATTCAGTACTTC. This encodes CAWSAGQGKNIQYF.

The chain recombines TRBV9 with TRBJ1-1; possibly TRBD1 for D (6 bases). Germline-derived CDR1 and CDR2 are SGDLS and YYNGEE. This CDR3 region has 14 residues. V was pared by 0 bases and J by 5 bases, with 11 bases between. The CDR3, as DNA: TGTGCCAGCAGCGTAGGCCAGGGGAAAACTGAAGCTTTCTTT. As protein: CASSVGQGKTEAFF.

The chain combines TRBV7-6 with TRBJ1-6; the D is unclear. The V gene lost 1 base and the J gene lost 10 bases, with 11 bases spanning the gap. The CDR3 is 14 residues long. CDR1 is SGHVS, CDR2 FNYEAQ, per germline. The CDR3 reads CASSLGVPDSPLHF. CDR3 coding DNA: TGTGCCAGCAGCTTAGGCGTACCCGACTCACCCCTCCACTTT.

This CDR3 reads CASSVAGLARTDTQYF. In DNA form, the CDR3 reads TGTGCCAGCAGCGTAGCGGGACTAGCGCGCACAGATACGCAGTATTTT. V and J are TRBV9 and TRBJ2-3; 10 bases align to TRBD2. With 0 bases clipped from V and 1 base from J, the junction kept 2 bases outside the gene matches. The CDR3 consists of 16 residues. Looked up from germline, CDR1 is SGDLS and CDR2 is YYNGEE.

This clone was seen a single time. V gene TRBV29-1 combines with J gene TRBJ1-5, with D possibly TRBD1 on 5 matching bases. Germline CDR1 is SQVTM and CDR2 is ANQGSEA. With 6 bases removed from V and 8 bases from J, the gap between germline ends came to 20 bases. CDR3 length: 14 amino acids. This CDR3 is CSVAGSPGGEPQHF. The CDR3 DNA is TGCAGCGTCGCGGGCTCACCGGGGGGTGAGCCCCAGCATTTT.

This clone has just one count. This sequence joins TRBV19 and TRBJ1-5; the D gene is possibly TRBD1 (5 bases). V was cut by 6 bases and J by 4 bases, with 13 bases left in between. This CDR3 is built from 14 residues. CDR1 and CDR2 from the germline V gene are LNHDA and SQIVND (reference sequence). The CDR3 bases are TGTGCCAGTAGCTGGGACCCGAAAAATCAGCCCCAGCATTTT. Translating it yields CASSWDPKNQPQHF.

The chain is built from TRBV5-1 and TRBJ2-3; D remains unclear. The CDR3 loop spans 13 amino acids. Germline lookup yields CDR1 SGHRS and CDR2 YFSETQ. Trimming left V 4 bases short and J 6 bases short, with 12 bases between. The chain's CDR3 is CASSPDPSDTQYF. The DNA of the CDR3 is TGCGCCAGCAGCCCGGACCCCAGCGATACGCAGTATTTT.

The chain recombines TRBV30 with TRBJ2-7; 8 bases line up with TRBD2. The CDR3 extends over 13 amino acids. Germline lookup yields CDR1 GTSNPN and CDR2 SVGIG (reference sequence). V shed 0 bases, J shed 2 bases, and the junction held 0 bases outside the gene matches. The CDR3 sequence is CAWSVLAAYEQYF. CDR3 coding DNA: TGTGCCTGGAGTGTACTAGCGGCCTACGAGCAGTACTTC.

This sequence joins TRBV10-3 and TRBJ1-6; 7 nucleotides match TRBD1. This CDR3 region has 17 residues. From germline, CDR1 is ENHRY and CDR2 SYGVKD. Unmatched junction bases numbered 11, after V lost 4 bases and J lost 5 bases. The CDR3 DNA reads TGTGCCATCAGTGGATCCGGGACAGCGACCGATAATTCACCCCTCCACTTT. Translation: CAISGSGTATDNSPLHF.

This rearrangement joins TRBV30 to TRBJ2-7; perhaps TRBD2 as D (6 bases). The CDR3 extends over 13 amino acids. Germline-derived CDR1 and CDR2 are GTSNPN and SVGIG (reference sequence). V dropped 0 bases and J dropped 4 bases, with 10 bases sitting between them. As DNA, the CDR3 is TGTGCCTGGAGTGTACAGGAGGGGTACGAGCAGTACTTC. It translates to CAWSVQEGYEQYF.

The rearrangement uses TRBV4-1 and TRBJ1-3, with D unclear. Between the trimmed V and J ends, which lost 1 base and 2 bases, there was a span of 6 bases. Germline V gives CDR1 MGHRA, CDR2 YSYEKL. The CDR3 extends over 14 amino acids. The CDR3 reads CASSQVGPGNTIYF. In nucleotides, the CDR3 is TGCGCCAGCAGCCAAGTCGGCCCTGGAAACACCATATATTTT.

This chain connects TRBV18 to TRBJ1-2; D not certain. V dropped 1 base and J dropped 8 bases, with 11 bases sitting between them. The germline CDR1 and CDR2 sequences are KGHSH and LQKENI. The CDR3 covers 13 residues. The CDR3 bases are TGTGCCAGCTCACCACAGGGTGAGCTAGGCTACACCTTC. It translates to CASSPQGELGYTF.

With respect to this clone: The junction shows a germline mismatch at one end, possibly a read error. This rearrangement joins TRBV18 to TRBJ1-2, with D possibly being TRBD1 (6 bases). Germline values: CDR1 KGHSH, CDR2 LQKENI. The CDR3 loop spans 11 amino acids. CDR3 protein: CASSSGGHNDF. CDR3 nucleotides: TGTGCCAGCTCATCGGGGGGACACAACGACTTC.